The present entry profiles one TCR beta chain with its context. What it recognizes is unknown. The data derive from a study of cytomegalovirus exposure and HLA in healthy donors. Study findings and constraints: Accounts indicate the classifier identified cytomegalovirus status with strong specificity and sensitivity.

Use of 60 Vbeta and 13 Jbeta primers characterized the PCR. How the authors handled the data: An analysis performed later counted about 80 million unique TCR beta chains (approximately 10 million of them shared). Produced via immunoSEQ multiplex PCR; TCRdb's table is partial and in-frame only. That table furnishes V, J and clone size, whereas the DNA furnished D and trimming. The sample consists of about 100,000 clones, around 77% of them appearing once. Looked up from germline, CDR1 is MDHEN and CDR2 is SYDVKM. V lost 3 bases, J lost 6 bases, and 14 bases lay in between. This CDR3 region has 14 residues.

The sample consisted of PBMCs. The source of this sequence is a young man in good health and CMV-seronegative. The J gene is TRBJ1-2, the V gene TRBV28; D is ambiguous. The CDR3: CASSFSPPAHGYTF. As DNA, the CDR3 is TGTGCCAGCAGTTTTAGCCCCCCGGCGCATGGCTACACCTTC.